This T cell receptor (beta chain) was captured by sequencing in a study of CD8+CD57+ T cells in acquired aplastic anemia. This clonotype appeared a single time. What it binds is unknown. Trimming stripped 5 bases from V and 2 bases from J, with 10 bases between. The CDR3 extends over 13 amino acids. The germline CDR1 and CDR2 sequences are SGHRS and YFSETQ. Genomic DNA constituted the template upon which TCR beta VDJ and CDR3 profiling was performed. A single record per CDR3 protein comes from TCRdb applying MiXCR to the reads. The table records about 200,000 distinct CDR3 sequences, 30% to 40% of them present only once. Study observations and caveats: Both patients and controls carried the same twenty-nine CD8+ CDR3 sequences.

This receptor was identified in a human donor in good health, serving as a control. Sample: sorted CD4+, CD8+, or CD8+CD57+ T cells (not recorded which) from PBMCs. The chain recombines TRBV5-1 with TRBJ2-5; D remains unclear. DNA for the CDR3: TGCGCCAGCAGGATGGGTTTACAAGAGACCCAGTACTTC. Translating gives CASRMGLQETQYF. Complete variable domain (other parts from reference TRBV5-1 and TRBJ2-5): KAGVTQTPRYLIKTRGQQVTLSCSPISGHRSVSWYQQTPGQGLQFLFEYFSETQRNKGNFPGRFSGRQFSNSRSEMNVSTLELGDSALYLCASRMGLQETQYFGPGTRLLVL.